This is a list of T cell receptor beta chains from one sample in a study of CD8 T cells in ankylosing spondylitis. Each CDR3 protein is one row after TCRdb ran MiXCR on the 5' RACE reads. The repertoire holds roughly 150,000 distinct CDR3 sequences, with 8.5% to 10% as singletons. What was sequenced was blood, either unsorted or a sorted T cell fraction (not recorded which). These receptors all stem from a female donor with ankylosing spondylitis or in good health (not recorded which). Each CDR3 is given with its conserved first and last residue. A D gene is named only where the DNA matches it firmly. Only part of the rows carry a size: once, few, many, or a class if the clone is expanded.

clone_size | j_call | d_call | v_call | cdr3_nt | cdr3_aa
. | TRBJ2-3 | . | TRBV20-1 | TGCAGTGCTAGAGCCAACCCCGCATATAGGGGCACAGATACGCAGTATTTT | CSARANPAYRGTDTQYF
few | TRBJ1-1 | . | TRBV7-8 | TGTGCCAGCAGACGCGCTCCGACTCGGACTGAAGCTTTCTTT | CASRRAPTRTEAFF
. | TRBJ2-3 | . | TRBV3-1 | TGTGCCAGCAGCCGGATCCGGGGAGATACGCAGTATTTT | CASSRIRGDTQYF
. | TRBJ2-3 | TRBD2 | TRBV27 | TGTGCCAGCAGCCCGTTGGCGGGGGGTTGGGATACGCAGTATTTT | CASSPLAGGWDTQYF
few | TRBJ2-1 | TRBD2 | TRBV24-1 | TGTGCCACCAGTATCGGCAGCGGGACGGGCAATGAGCAGTTCTTC | CATSIGSGTGNEQFF
. | TRBJ1-5 | . | TRBV7-9 | TGTGCCAGCAGCTTATCAGGGACCTTCCTGCCCCAGCATTTT | CASSLSGTFLPQHF
few | TRBJ2-5 | TRBD1 | TRBV12-3/TRBV12-4 | TGTGCCAGCAGGTCCACCGGACAGGGGTTCCAGGGGGCCCAGTACTTC | CASRSTGQGFQGAQYF
. | TRBJ2-1 | TRBD2 | TRBV6-5 | TGTGCCAGCAGTTACTCGCTAGGACTAGCGGGAGTACTGAATGAGCAGTTCTTC | CASSYSLGLAGVLNEQFF
. | TRBJ1-1 | . | TRBV7-7 | TGTGCCAGCAGCTTTGGGGAGGACACTGAAGCTTTCTTT | CASSFGEDTEAFF
. | TRBJ2-7 | . | TRBV6-1 | TGTGCCAGCAGTGAAGTGGCAGGGCGTAGCTCCTACGAGCAGTACTTC | CASSEVAGRSSYEQYF
few | TRBJ1-4 | TRBD1 | TRBV15 | TGTGCCACCAGCAGGGTCCCGGGACAGGGGGAAAAACTGTTTTTT | CATSRVPGQGEKLFF
few | TRBJ2-1 | TRBD2 | TRBV9 | TGTGCCAGCAGTGAAGGAAGCGGGAGGGTCCACAATGAGCAGTTCTTC | CASSEGSGRVHNEQFF
. | TRBJ2-2 | . | TRBV4-3 | TGCGCCAGCAGGGAGTCCCTAGCGAGAAGAACAGGGGAGCTGTTTTTT | CASRESLARRTGELFF
. | TRBJ2-5 | . | TRBV7-8 | TGTGCCAGCAGCGTACAAGAGACCCAGTACTTC | CASSVQETQYF
. | TRBJ2-1 | . | TRBV6-1 | TGTGCCAGCAGTGAGGCCCCGGCTGGCCAGCATATATTCAATGAGCAGTTCTTC | CASSEAPAGQHIFNEQFF
many | TRBJ1-3 | . | TRBV12-3/TRBV12-4 | TGTGCCAGCATCGGGGTTTCCTCTGGAAACACCATATATTTT | CASIGVSSGNTIYF
few | TRBJ2-5 | TRBD1 | TRBV9 | TGTGCCAGCAGCCCCGGACAGGGAAACCAAGAGACCCAGTACTTC | CASSPGQGNQETQYF
. | TRBJ2-1 | TRBD2 | TRBV6-2/TRBV6-3 | TGTGCCAGCAGTTACCAGACTAGCGGGGCCTACAATGAGCAGTTCTTC | CASSYQTSGAYNEQFF
. | TRBJ2-1 | . | TRBV11-2 | TGTGCCAGCAGCTTTCATGACGCCAATGAGCAGTTCTTC | CASSFHDANEQFF
few | TRBJ2-1 | TRBD2 | TRBV14 | TGTGCCAGCAGCCAAGAGTCGAGCGGGAGAAAGGATGAGCAGTTCTTC | CASSQESSGRKDEQFF
. | TRBJ2-6 | . | TRBV21-1 | TGTGCCATCAGCAGCGGGCCAGGGATCTCTGGGGCCAACGTCCTGACTTTC | CAISSGPGISGANVLTF
few | TRBJ2-5 | . | TRBV28 | TGTGCCAGCAGTCTTCGGCGGAAACAAGAGACCCAGTACTTC | CASSLRRKQETQYF
. | TRBJ2-1 | . | TRBV3-1 | TGTGCCAGCAGCCAAAGCTGGACTGATATCAATGAGCAGTTCTTC | CASSQSWTDINEQFF
. | TRBJ2-7 | TRBD2 | TRBV11-1 | TGTGCCAGCAGCCCTCCCTCGGGACTAGCGGGAGGAGAAACCTACGAGCAGTACTTC | CASSPPSGLAGGETYEQYF
few | TRBJ2-7 | . | TRBV6-2/TRBV6-3 | TGTGCCAGCAGGGACCCCCAGAGGACCTACGAGCAGTACTTC | CASRDPQRTYEQYF
few | TRBJ2-1 | . | TRBV7-9 | TGTGCCAGCAGCTTAGGCGGGGTCCCATCGTACAATGAGCAGTTCTTC | CASSLGGVPSYNEQFF
few | TRBJ2-2 | . | TRBV15 | TGTGCCACCAGCAGAGATCAGGGCCCCACCGGGGAGCTGTTTTTT | CATSRDQGPTGELFF
. | TRBJ1-1 | TRBD1 | TRBV29-1 | TGCAGCGTTGAGGACAGGCCAGACGAAGCTTTCTTT | CSVEDRPDEAFF
. | TRBJ2-5 | TRBD2 | TRBV7-9 | TGTGGTGTTATGCGGGAGAGAGGAGAGACCCAGTACTTC | CGVMRERGETQYF
many | TRBJ2-3 | . | TRBV28 | TGTGCCAGCAGTCGCATCAAAGGGGAAGGGTGGACAGATACGCAGTATTTT | CASSRIKGEGWTDTQYF
few | TRBJ2-5 | . | TRBV5-1 | TGCGCCAGCAGCTTGGACCAAAACGACCCGACCCAGTACTTC | CASSLDQNDPTQYF
few | TRBJ2-3 | TRBD2 | TRBV15 | TGTGCCACCAGCAGGGATAGCGGGAGAATGGATACGCAGTATTTT | CATSRDSGRMDTQYF
few | TRBJ2-7 | . | TRBV20-1 | TGCAGTGCTAGAGTGGAAGGGGCTGGTTACGAGCAGTACTTC | CSARVEGAGYEQYF
. | TRBJ1-3 | TRBD1 | TRBV12-3/TRBV12-4 | TGTGCCAGCAGTCCCGACAGGGGTGCTGGAAACACCATATATTTT | CASSPDRGAGNTIYF
many | TRBJ2-3 | . | TRBV29-1 | TGCAGCGTTGAGGAGGCCTTCGGCACAGATACGCAGTATTTT | CSVEEAFGTDTQYF
few | TRBJ2-2 | . | TRBV7-6 | TGTGCCAGCAGCCCTCCGGGCGGTCCCACCGGGGAGCTGTTTTTT | CASSPPGGPTGELFF
. | TRBJ2-2 | . | TRBV4-1 | TGCGCCAGCCGGCCGAAAAAGGGGGGGGCCGGGGAGCTGTTTTTT | CASRPKKGGAGELFF
. | TRBJ2-1 | TRBD2 | TRBV20-1 | TGCAGTGCTAGAGATCTGGGCGGGAGGGGGTCCTACAATGAGCAGTTCTTC | CSARDLGGRGSYNEQFF
many | TRBJ2-1 | TRBD2 | TRBV20-1 | TGCAGTGCTAGAGTTCTAGCGGGAGAAACCTACAATGAGCAGTTCTTC | CSARVLAGETYNEQFF
few | TRBJ1-1 | . | TRBV6-2/TRBV6-3 | TGTGCCAGCAGTTACCCCCCAGGGACCCGGTGGGCTGAAGCTTTCTTT | CASSYPPGTRWAEAFF
. | TRBJ2-1 | TRBD2 | TRBV7-6 | TGTGCCAGCAGCTTCACTAGCGGTACTGGCTACAATGAGCAGTTCTTC | CASSFTSGTGYNEQFF
few | TRBJ2-1 | . | TRBV24-1 | TGTGCCACCAGTGAGCTGGACAATTCCTACAATGAGCAGTTCTTC | CATSELDNSYNEQFF